Each of the 15 T cell receptor beta chains below was sequenced from the same sample in a study of cytotoxic CD8 clonotypes in ibrutinib-treated CLL. TCRdb keeps only in-frame clones here, not all; method: immunoSEQ multiplex PCR. The table includes about 270,000 clones, around 76% detected once. Sample: PBMCs, taken at disease progression, from a patient treated with ibrutinib. The source is a human donor with chronic lymphocytic leukemia.

The chain couples TRBV7-4 to TRBJ2-7; no definite D call. CDR1 is SGHVT, CDR2 SQSDAQ, per germline. Between the trimmed V and J ends, which lost 6 bases and 0 bases, there was a span of 9 bases. The CDR3 has 13 residues. CDR3 in DNA: TGTGCCAGCAGTCAAAAGGCCTCCTACGAGCAGTACTTC. Translated: CASSQKASYEQYF.

This clone showed up just a few times. The chain is built from TRBV18 and TRBJ2-7, with 12 bases lining up with TRBD2. In germline, CDR1 is KGHSH, CDR2 LQKENI. Trimming cost V 0 bases and J 6 bases; bases outside gene matches: 0. The CDR3 runs to 14 residues. The chain's CDR3 is CASSPPGLAGEQYF. The CDR3 nucleotides are TGTGCCAGCTCACCACCGGGACTAGCGGGCGAGCAGTACTTC.

This clone showed up just once. The gene calls are TRBV27 and TRBJ1-5; no reliable D call. Looked up from germline, CDR1 is MNHEY and CDR2 is SMNVEV (reference sequence). This CDR3 has 13 amino acids. V lost 8 bases and J lost 4, with 12 bases in between. This CDR3 reads CASSVRVNQPQHF. CDR3 nucleotides: TGTGCCAGCTCCGTAAGGGTTAATCAGCCCCAGCATTTT.

The genes are TRBV28 and TRBJ1-3; D may be TRBD1 (5 bases). The V and J ends lost 3 bases and 4 bases respectively, with 13 bases between them. The CDR3 is 15 amino acids. Per the germline V gene, CDR1 is MDHEN and CDR2 is SYDVKM. CDR3 DNA sequence: TGTGCCAGCAGTTTTGGGGCAGGCTTCGGAAACACCATATATTTT. It specifies CASSFGAGFGNTIYF.

This clone was observed a single time. The CDR3 coding sequence is TGTGCCACCAGCAGAGAGGGTGGTATCTACGAGCAGTACTTC. This gives the protein CATSREGGIYEQYF. V usage is TRBV15 and J usage is TRBJ2-7, with no clear D. The CDR3 covers 14 residues. The germline V gene encodes CDR1 LNHNV and CDR2 YYDKDF (reference sequence). V was trimmed by 0 bases and J by 3 bases, leaving 9 bases between them.

This chain joins TRBV29-1 and TRBJ1-1; perhaps TRBD1 as D (6 bases). This CDR3 is 13 amino acids long. The V end was cut by 3 bases, the J end by 2 bases, with 10 bases between. Looked up from germline, CDR1 is SQVTM and CDR2 is ANQGSEA. Written as DNA, the CDR3 is TGCAGCGTTGAGGAGGGACAAAACACTGAAGCTTTCTTT. Protein sequence: CSVEEGQNTEAFF. Variable domain in full (rest from reference TRBV29-1 and TRBJ1-1): SAVISQKPSRDICQRGTSLTIQCQVDSQVTMMFWYRQQPGQSLTLIATANQGSEATYESGFVIDKFPISRPNLTFSTLTVSNMSPEDSSIYLCSVEEGQNTEAFFGQGTRLTVV.

The gene calls are TRBV29-1 and TRBJ2-1; TRBD1 is a possible D gene (6 bases). The CDR3 loop spans 14 amino acids. Germline CDR1 SQVTM, CDR2 ANQGSEA. Trimming took 5 bases from V and 2 from J, leaving 13 bases between them. The DNA for the CDR3 is TGCAGCGTTAAGGACAGAATAACCTACAATGAGCAGTTCTTC. It yields the protein CSVKDRITYNEQFF.

The chain carries TRBV6-6 and TRBJ1-5; 9 nucleotides match TRBD1. Trimming at V came to 2 bases and at J to 0 bases, leaving 2 bases not matched to a gene. CDR1 MNHNY and CDR2 SVGAGI come from the germline V gene (reference sequence). The CDR3 loop spans 16 amino acids. CDR3 in amino acids: CASSYGGQGSNQPQHF. CDR3 DNA sequence: TGTGCCAGCAGTTACGGGGGACAGGGTAGCAATCAGCCCCAGCATTTT.

The V gene is TRBV7-2, the J gene TRBJ2-7, with a weak D call TRBD1 (6 bases). With 10 bases removed from V and 3 bases from J, the gap between germline ends came to 22 bases. Germline CDR1 is SGHTA and CDR2 is FQGNSA. The CDR3 runs 15 residues. The DNA of the CDR3 is TGTGCCACCCGCTTATATTCAGGACAGTTCTACGAGCAGTACTTC. Translated: CATRLYSGQFYEQYF.

The chain carries TRBV19 and TRBJ1-5; D gene unclear. The CDR3 runs 13 residues. Germline-derived CDR1 and CDR2 are LNHDA and SQIVND (reference sequence). The germline V and J ends were trimmed by 5 bases and 4 bases, with 9 bases remaining between them. The CDR3 sequence: CASSFSVNQPQHF. CDR3 coding DNA: TGTGCCAGTAGTTTTTCGGTTAATCAGCCCCAGCATTTT.

This chain links TRBV5-1 with TRBJ1-6, with TRBD1 matching over 9 bases. Germline-derived CDR1 and CDR2 are SGHRS and YFSETQ. The trim removed 3 bases at V and 10 bases at J, leaving 20 bases unmatched. CDR3 length: 19 amino acids. The CDR3 bases are TGCGCCAGCAGCTCCAACTTCCTCCGGGACAGGGCCTGGAGCTCACCCCTCCACTTT. It is translated as CASSSNFLRDRAWSSPLHF.

This chain uses TRBV7-9 with TRBJ2-7; TRBD2 aligns across 7 bases. This CDR3 has 15 residues. With 5 bases clipped from V and 7 bases from J, the junction kept 14 bases outside the gene matches. The germline gives CDR1 SEHNR, CDR2 FQNEAQ (reference sequence). The CDR3, as DNA: TGTGCCAGCAGCCCCCCCCTCAAGCGGGGAGGGGAGCAGTACTTC. Translated: CASSPPLKRGGEQYF.

This chain links TRBV5-1 with TRBJ2-1, with 8 bases aligning to TRBD1. CDR1 is SGHRS and CDR2 is YFSETQ in the germline V gene. The CDR3 consists of 16 residues. After removal of 1 base from V and 8 bases from J, the junction contained 11 bases not matched to a gene. CDR3 in DNA: TGCGCCAGCAGCTTGTTCCCCCGGACAGGGAAAGATGAGCAGTTCTTC. Protein: CASSLFPRTGKDEQFF. Combining the CDR3 with reference TRBV5-1 and TRBJ2-1 gives the whole variable domain KAGVTQTPRYLIKTRGQQVTLSCSPISGHRSVSWYQQTPGQGLQFLFEYFSETQRNKGNFPGRFSGRQFSNSRSEMNVSTLELGDSALYLCASSLFPRTGKDEQFFGPGTRLTVL.

This clone was seen more than once but under ten times. The rearrangement links TRBV7-8 to TRBJ2-3; D gene ambiguous. CDR1 and CDR2 (germline): SGHVS, FQNEAQ. Trimming took off 5 bases at V and 0 bases at J, with 12 bases between the two ends. CDR3 length equals 15 residues. CDR3 in DNA: TGTGCCAGCAGCGCCCACGCGCCTAGCACAGATACGCAGTATTTT. Protein: CASSAHAPSTDTQYF.

The rearrangement uses TRBV10-3 and TRBJ2-7; D tentatively fits TRBD1 or TRBD2 (5 bases each). Germline V gives CDR1 ENHRY, CDR2 SYGVKD. The CDR3 has 14 residues. The V end was cut by 6 bases, the J end by 3 bases, with 15 bases between. CDR3 residues: CAIRRDPALYEQYF. The CDR3 coding sequence is TGTGCCATCAGGAGGGACCCCGCTCTCTACGAGCAGTACTTC.